This T cell receptor (beta chain) comes out of a study of blood T cell repertoires in COVID-19 (dated by TCRdb to 2020 to 2021). At the level of the whole study: Samples from collaborators originated in the United States, Italy and Spain and spanned both the acute and convalescent phases of COVID-19. The prospective study material was composed of cDNA or gDNA derived from T cells, B-cell-depleted T cells, or PBMCs. Subjects who had been exposed to COVID-19, were actively infected with it, or had recovered from it provided the deeply sampled blood TCRbeta repertoires that made up the dataset. The repertoires were made available in a free public database intended to serve as a resource for research on the immune response to SARS-CoV-2. Samples came from the ongoing ImmuneRACE study (first 160 participants) plus 1,254 subjects from 6 global collaborators. The sample metadata nearly always contained a de-identified subject ID, COVID-19 status, age in years and sex. Where available, HLA class I and class II types were obtained from metadata supplied by the sample provider rather than from assay-based typing. The investigation overall reported the following: The quantity of clinical and demographic metadata differed by source and by participant and was supplied without curation.

Points on this clone: The antigen it recognizes is unknown. An end of the junction differs from the germline gene, which may be a read error.

TCRbeta CDR3 regions were amplified from genomic DNA using the immunoSEQ Assay, a bias-controlled multiplex PCR. Per the original workflow: Nucleated cell counts per sample were estimated from amplification of reference gene primers within the assay. To quantify the absolute abundance of each unique TCRbeta CDR3 rearrangement, sequence reads were collapsed and filtered. For each sample, productive Simpson clonality was calculated as the square root of Simpson's diversity index across productive rearrangements. Not all clones reach the TCRdb copy of this immuneACCESS table, which keeps in-frame sequences only. Checked studies attribute under half of the gap to unresolved V genes and leave the rest unexplained. The V and J calls and the clone size are those of that table, but D and trimming were determined from the DNA. Within this sample are 250,000 or so clones, with about 88% of them counted one time only. Approximately 1.5% of the sample rests with the top ten.

From the cysteine up to the phenylalanine, the CDR3 has a length of 12 residues. Kept here is only the CDR3 DNA, which spans 36 bases and is read in frame from base 1. CDR1 MNHEY and CDR2 SVGEGT were looked up in the germline V gene. Participants in the prospective study were enrolled through a virtual design, were aged 18 to 89 years, and lived in 24 United States geographic areas. Cohort assignment in the prospective study relied on participant-reported clinical history from a screening survey and a study questionnaire. Recovered participants in ImmuneRACE Cohort 3 were defined as having two consecutive negative NP/OP PCR tests, clearance from a healthcare professional, or resolution of symptoms. In the prospective study, mobile phlebotomists collected whole blood, serum and a nasopharyngeal or oropharyngeal swab from each participant. Prospective study participants could optionally give additional blood draws and questionnaires over an approximately 2-month period. Blood samples from the prospective study were shipped frozen or at room temperature prior to DNA extraction.

This clonotype was sampled from a woman in her forties or fifties who had recovered from COVID-19. Rearrangement joined TRBV6-2 or TRBV6-3 to TRBJ1-3; no D gene can be assigned with confidence. The source material was PBMCs or T cells enriched from blood (not recorded which). The DNA is TGTGCCAGCAGCGGGCAGACAAACCCCATATATTTT. Protein translation: CASSGQTNPIYF.